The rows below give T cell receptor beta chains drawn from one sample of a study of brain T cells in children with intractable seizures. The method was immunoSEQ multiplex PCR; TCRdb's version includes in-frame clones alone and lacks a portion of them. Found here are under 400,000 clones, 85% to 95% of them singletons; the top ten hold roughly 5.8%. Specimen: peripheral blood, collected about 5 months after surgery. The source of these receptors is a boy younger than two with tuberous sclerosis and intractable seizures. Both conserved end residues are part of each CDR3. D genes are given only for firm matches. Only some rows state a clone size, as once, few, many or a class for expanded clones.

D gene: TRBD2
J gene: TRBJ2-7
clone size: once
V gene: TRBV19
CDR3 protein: CASSRGTSRTGNYEQYF
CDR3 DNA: TGTGCCAGTAGTAGGGGGACTAGCCGAACGGGTAATTACGAGCAGTACTTC

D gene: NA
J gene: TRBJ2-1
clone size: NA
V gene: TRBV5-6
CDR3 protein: CASSPWIGHNEQFF
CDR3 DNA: TGTGCCAGCAGCCCTTGGATAGGCCACAATGAGCAGTTCTTC

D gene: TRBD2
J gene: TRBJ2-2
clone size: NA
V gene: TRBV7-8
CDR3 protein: CASSLGAREGRGGELFF
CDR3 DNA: TGTGCCAGCAGCTTAGGGGCGCGGGAGGGCCGTGGCGGGGAGCTGTTTTTT

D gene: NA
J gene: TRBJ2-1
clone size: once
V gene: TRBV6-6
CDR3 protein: CASSYGSAPYNEQFF
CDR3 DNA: TGTGCCAGCAGTTACGGCAGTGCCCCTTACAATGAGCAGTTCTTC

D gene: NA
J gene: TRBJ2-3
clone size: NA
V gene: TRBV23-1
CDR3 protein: CATHEGQCTDTQYF
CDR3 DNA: TGCGCCACCCACGAGGGCCAGTGCACAGATACGCAGTATTTT

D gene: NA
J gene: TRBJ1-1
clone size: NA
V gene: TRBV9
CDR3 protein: CASSVDGGTEAFF
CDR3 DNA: TGTGCCAGCAGCGTAGATGGGGGGACTGAAGCTTTCTTT

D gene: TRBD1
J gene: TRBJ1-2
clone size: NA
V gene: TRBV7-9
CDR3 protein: CAITTGQGAHGYTF
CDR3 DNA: TGTGCCATTACAACGGGACAGGGGGCGCATGGCTACACCTTC

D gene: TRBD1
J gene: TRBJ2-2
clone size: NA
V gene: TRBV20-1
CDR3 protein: CSASNGQGATGELFF
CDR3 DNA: TGCAGTGCTAGTAATGGACAGGGCGCCACCGGGGAGCTGTTTTTT

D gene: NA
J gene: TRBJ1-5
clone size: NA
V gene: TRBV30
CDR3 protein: CAWSVRGRYSNQPQHF
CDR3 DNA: TGTGCCTGGAGTGTACGGGGCAGATATAGCAATCAGCCCCAGCATTTT

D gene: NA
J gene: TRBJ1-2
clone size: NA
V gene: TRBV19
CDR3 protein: CASSTRVSNYGYTF
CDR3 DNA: TGTGCCAGTAGTACCAGGGTATCCAACTATGGCTACACCTTC

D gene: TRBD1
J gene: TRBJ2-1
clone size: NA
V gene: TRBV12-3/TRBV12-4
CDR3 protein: CASSWDRVNEQFF
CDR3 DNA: TGTGCCAGCAGTTGGGACAGGGTCAATGAGCAGTTCTTC

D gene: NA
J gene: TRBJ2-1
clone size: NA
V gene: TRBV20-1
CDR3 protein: CSASLVGRRAYNEQFF
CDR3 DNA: TGCAGTGCTAGTTTAGTTGGTAGACGGGCCTACAATGAGCAGTTCTTC

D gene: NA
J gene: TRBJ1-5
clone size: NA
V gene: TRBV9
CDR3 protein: CASSVDPSNQPQHF
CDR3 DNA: TGTGCCAGCAGCGTAGACCCTAGCAATCAGCCCCAGCATTTT

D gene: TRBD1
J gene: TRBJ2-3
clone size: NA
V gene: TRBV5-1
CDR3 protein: CASSFRTGAADTQYF
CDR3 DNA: TGCGCCAGCAGCTTCAGGACAGGGGCGGCAGATACGCAGTATTTT

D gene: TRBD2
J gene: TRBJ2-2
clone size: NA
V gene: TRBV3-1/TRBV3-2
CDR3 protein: CASSRALGILAGVSGELFF
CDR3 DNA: TGTGCCAGCAGCCGAGCCCTTGGTATACTAGCGGGAGTTTCCGGGGAGCTGTTTTTT

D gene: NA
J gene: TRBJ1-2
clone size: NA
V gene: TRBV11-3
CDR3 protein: CASSSLEDSGNYGYTF
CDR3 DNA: TGTGCCAGCAGCTCACTAGAGGACAGCGGTAACTATGGCTACACCTTC

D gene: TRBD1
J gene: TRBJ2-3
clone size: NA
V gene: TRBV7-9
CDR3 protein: CASTLGTGVTDTQYF
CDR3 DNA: TGTGCCAGCACCTTGGGGACAGGAGTTACAGATACGCAGTATTTT

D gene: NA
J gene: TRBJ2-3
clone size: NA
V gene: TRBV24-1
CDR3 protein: CATSDPSWAGNPTDTQYF
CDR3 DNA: TGTGCCACCAGTGATCCGAGTTGGGCGGGAAACCCCACAGATACGCAGTATTTT

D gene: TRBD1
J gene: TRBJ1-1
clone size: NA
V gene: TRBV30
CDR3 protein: CAWSGQGYTEAFF
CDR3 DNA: TGTGCCTGGAGCGGACAGGGGTACACTGAAGCTTTCTTT

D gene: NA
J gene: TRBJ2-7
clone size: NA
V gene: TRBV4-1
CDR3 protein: CASSQLAGEETEKYF
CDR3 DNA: TGCGCCAGCAGCCAACTGGCCGGCGAAGAGACAGAGAAGTACTTC

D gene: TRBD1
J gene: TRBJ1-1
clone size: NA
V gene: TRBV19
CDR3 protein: CASSPGTGVNTEAFF
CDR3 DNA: TGTGCCAGTTCCCCGGGGACAGGGGTTAACACTGAAGCTTTCTTT

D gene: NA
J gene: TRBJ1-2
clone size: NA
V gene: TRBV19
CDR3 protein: CASSLGHVYGYTF
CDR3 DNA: TGTGCCAGTAGTCTTGGGCACGTCTATGGCTACACCTTC

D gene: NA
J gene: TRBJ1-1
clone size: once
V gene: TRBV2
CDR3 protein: CASSEGRGDEAFF
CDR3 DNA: TGTGCCAGCAGTGAAGGCCGGGGAGATGAAGCTTTCTTT

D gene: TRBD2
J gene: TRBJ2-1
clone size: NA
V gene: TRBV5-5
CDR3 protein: CASSHDPTSGNEQFF
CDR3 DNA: TGTGCCAGCAGTCACGATCCGACTAGCGGCAATGAGCAGTTCTTC

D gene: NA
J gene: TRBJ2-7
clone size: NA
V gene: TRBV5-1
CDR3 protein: CASSPTGAYEQYF
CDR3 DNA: TGCGCCAGCAGCCCGACAGGCGCCTACGAGCAGTACTTC

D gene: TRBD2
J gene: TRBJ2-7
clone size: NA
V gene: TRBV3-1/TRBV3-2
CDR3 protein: CASSLLAGEPYEQYF
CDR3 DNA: TGTGCCAGCAGCCTATTAGCGGGAGAACCTTACGAGCAGTACTTC

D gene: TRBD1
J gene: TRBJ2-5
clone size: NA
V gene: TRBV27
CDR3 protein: CASSLWDRGQETQYF
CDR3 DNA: TGTGCCAGCAGTTTATGGGACAGGGGGCAAGAGACCCAGTACTTC

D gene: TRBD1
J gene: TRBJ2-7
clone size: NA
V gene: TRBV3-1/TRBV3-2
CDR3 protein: CASSQVGTAYEQYF
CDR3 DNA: TGTGCCAGCAGCCAAGTTGGGACAGCCTACGAGCAGTACTTC

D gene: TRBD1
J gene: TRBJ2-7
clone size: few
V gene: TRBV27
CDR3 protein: CASSYRGLEQYF
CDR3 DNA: TGTGCCAGCAGCTACAGGGGGCTCGAGCAGTACTTC

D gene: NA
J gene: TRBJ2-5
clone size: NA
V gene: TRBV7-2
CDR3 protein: CASSSGLQETQYF
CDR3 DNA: TGTGCCAGCAGCAGCGGGCTCCAAGAGACCCAGTACTTC

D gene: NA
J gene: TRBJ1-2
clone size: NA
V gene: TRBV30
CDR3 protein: CAWSVPYGRGTF
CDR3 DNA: TGTGCCTGGAGTGTCCCGTACGGCCGCGGCACCTTC

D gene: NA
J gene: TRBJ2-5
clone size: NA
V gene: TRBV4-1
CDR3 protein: CASSQEFGGAGQETQYF
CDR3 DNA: TGCGCCAGCAGCCAAGAATTTGGAGGGGCTGGGCAAGAGACCCAGTACTTC

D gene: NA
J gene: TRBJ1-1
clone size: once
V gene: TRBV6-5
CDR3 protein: CASTRDFENTEAFF
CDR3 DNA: TGTGCCAGCACTCGGGACTTTGAGAACACTGAAGCTTTCTTT

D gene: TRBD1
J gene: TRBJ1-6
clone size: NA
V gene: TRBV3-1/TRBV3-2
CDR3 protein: CASSQYRGWANSPLHF
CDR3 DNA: TGTGCCAGCAGCCAATACAGGGGGTGGGCCAATTCACCCCTCCACTTT

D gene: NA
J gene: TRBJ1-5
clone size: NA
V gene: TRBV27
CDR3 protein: CASSLLASNQPQHF
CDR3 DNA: TGTGCCAGCAGTTTACTGGCTAGCAATCAGCCCCAGCATTTT

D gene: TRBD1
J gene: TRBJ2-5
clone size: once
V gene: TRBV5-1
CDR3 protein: CASTLQGVETQYF
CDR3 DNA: TGCGCCAGCACCCTGCAGGGGGTAGAGACCCAGTACTTC

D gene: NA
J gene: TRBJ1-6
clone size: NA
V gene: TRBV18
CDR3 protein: CASSYVAQSSYNSPLHF
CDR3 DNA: TGTGCCAGCTCATACGTGGCCCAAAGCTCCTATAATTCACCCCTCCACTTT